The 5 T cell receptor beta chains presented below share a single source sample, sequenced in a study of vaccination and CD4 T cells after COVID-19. These receptors have no known antigen. The Oncomine TCR Beta short-read assay was applied to DNA of cultured CD4+ T cells. Using its own MiXCR run on the PCR reads, TCRdb lists one record per CDR3 protein. The table includes 10,000 to 15,000 distinct CDR3 sequences, about 40% detected once. Described treatment: approximately 9-day PBMC culture with coronavirus spike peptide pools or control peptides (ViraFEST assay). The sample comprised CD4+ T cells from blood, cultured in vitro. The source is a human donor who had recovered from COVID-19.

The chain recombines TRBV2 with TRBJ1-1; tentatively, D is TRBD1 (5 bases). CDR3 length: 15 residues. CDR1 and CDR2 from the germline V gene are SNHLY and FYNNEI. The V end was cut by 8 bases, the J end by 1 base, with 17 bases between. The CDR3 DNA follows: TGTGCCAGCGAGATATTGGGGACGAAGAACACTGAAGCTTTCTTT. Amino acids: CASEILGTKNTEAFF.

There are a few counts of this clonotype. This CDR3 reads CASSEGLAASGELFF. For the CDR3, the DNA is TGTGCCAGCAGTGAGGGACTAGCGGCGTCCGGGGAGCTGTTTTTT. The chain is built from TRBV6-1 and TRBJ2-2; 11 bases are a match to TRBD2. CDR1 MNHNS and CDR2 SASEGT come from the germline V gene. Unmatched junction bases numbered 3, after V lost 3 bases and J lost 6 bases. The CDR3 runs 15 residues.

This clonotype was counted a few times. The chain is built from TRBV20-1 and TRBJ2-2, with D possibly matching TRBD1 (6 bases). Germline V gene lookup returns CDR1 DFQATT and CDR2 SNEGSKA (reference sequence). The CDR3 sequence is 16 residues long. The V and J ends lost 0 bases and 0 bases respectively, with 11 bases between them. This chain's CDR3 is CSARDRRTANTGELFF. Written as DNA, the CDR3 is TGCAGTGCTAGAGATCGCCGGACAGCGAACACCGGGGAGCTGTTTTTT.

The V and J genes are TRBV6-1 and TRBJ1-5; 7 positions match TRBD1. V lost 6 bases and J lost 6; bases outside the gene matches: 8. Germline-derived CDR1 and CDR2 are MNHNS and SASEGT. The CDR3 is made up of 14 amino acids. In DNA, the CDR3 is TGTGCCAGCAGGAGGACAGGTTCGCGTCAGCCCCAGCATTTT. It encodes CASRRTGSRQPQHF.

The chain joins TRBV2 to TRBJ2-7, with 15 bases fitting TRBD2. CDR1 is SNHLY and CDR2 is FYNNEI in the germline V gene. The trim removed 5 bases at V and 5 bases at J, leaving 10 bases unmatched. The CDR3 totals 17 residues. CDR3 DNA: TGTGCCAGCAGTTCCCAAGGACTAGCGGGGGGGCACCACGAGCAGTACTTC. The encoded protein is CASSSQGLAGGHHEQYF. The whole variable domain, remainder taken from reference TRBV2 and TRBJ2-7, is EPEVTQTPSHQVTQMGQEVILRCVPISNHLYFYWYRQILGQKVEFLVSFYNNEISEKSEIFDDQFSVERPDGSNFTLKIRSTKLEDSAMYFCASSSQGLAGGHHEQYFGPGTRLTVT.